A single T cell receptor beta chain is shown here with its context. This clonotype was recorded a few times. Its antigen remains undetermined. There are no base qualities to consult, and no much larger clone falls within one base. This specimen comes from a study of CD8 T cells in ankylosing spondylitis (dated by TCRdb to about 2017). Notes on the research overall: The study profiled T cell receptor beta repertoires in healthy donors and ankylosing spondylitis patients to find disease-linked TCR variants. Samples of peripheral blood were taken, and for ankylosing spondylitis patients, synovial fluid was collected as well. The full study cohort was made up of 25 ankylosing spondylitis patients and 108 healthy donors.

V sheds 0 bases and J sheds 2 bases, leaving 8 bases between their ends. CDR1 SGHRS and CDR2 YFSETQ are derived from the germline V gene. The CDR3, cysteine through phenylalanine, is 14 amino acids long. Left in the record is the CDR3 DNA by itself, 42 bases read in frame from the first base. Broad study findings and their caveats: Some TCR beta motif variants had previously been reported in synovial fluid and blood of reactive arthritis patients, which suggested common disease-initiation mechanisms. The disease-linked clones showed a CD8+ phenotype and occurred at relatively low frequencies in peripheral blood. According to the report, matched synovial fluid samples from ankylosing spondylitis patients were significantly enriched for the disease-linked clones. Blood from ankylosing spondylitis patients appeared to be characterized by a TCR beta motif made up of several highly homologous amino acid variants.

The sample was run on an Illumina HiSeq 2500. Quantitative 5'-RACE with molecular barcodes was used to prepare TCR beta libraries. As for the original processing: To identify disease-linked TCR variants, a new computational method was used, one built on a probabilistic model of VDJ rearrangement. Using fastp trimming at Q25 and MiXCR clonotype assembly, TCRdb reanalyzed the public sequencing data and kept in-frame beta chains. Each CDR3 protein appears once, grouped with its most common genes and DNA. These V and J calls originate from TCRdb's pipeline instead of the authors' own analysis. Here the sample has tens of thousands of distinct CDR3 sequences; about 27% occur a single time. 50% to 60% of the sample goes to the ten largest clones.

Sequencing used blood, either unsorted or a sorted T cell fraction (not recorded which). The receptor chain draws on TRBV5-1 and TRBJ1-1; the D gene is not confidently resolved. The TCR sequence derives from a male donor with ankylosing spondylitis or in good health (not recorded which). The nucleotide sequence is TGCGCCAGCAGCTTGGGGTGGGGAAACACTGAAGCTTTCTTT. It translates as CASSLGWGNTEAFF.